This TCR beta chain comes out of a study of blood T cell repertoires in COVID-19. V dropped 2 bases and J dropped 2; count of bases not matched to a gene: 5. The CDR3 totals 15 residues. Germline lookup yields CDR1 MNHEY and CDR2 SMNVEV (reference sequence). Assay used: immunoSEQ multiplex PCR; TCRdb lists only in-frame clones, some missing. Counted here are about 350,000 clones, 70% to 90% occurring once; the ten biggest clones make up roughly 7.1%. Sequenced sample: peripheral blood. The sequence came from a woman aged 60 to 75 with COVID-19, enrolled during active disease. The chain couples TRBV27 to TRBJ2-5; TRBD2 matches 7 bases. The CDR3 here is CASSLGGGAQETQYF. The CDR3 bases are TGTGCCAGCAGTTTAGGCGGGGGAGCTCAAGAGACCCAGTACTTC.